This section outlines one T cell receptor beta chain sequence together with its context. Germline-derived CDR1 and CDR2 are GTSNPN and SVGIG (reference sequence). The CDR3 covers 15 residues. Trimming left V 1 base short and J 5 bases short, with 14 bases between. The data are from a study of blood T cell repertoires in COVID-19. Clones were read by immunoSEQ multiplex PCR, and TCRdb kept only the in-frame ones, dropping some. The sample consists of about 240,000 clones, approximately 85% of them appearing once. Sequencing input: peripheral blood. The chain has TRBV30 and TRBJ1-4; maybe TRBD1 (5 bases). The receptor was derived from a woman aged 55-70 years with active or convalescent COVID-19. The CDR3 DNA is TGTGCCTGGAGTGAGGGGTCCACCGGGAATGAAAAACTGTTTTTT. It codes for CAWSEGSTGNEKLFF.